This TCR beta chain emerged from a study of T cell responses to AZD1222 COVID-19 vaccine. CDR3 length equals 16 residues. Germline V gene sequence: CDR1 MNHEY, CDR2 SMNVEV (reference sequence). Trimming shortened V by 1 base and J by 3 bases, and 15 bases separated the two germline ends. As regards this clone: Antigen specificity is unknown.

TCRdb keeps only in-frame clones here, not all; method: immunoSEQ multiplex PCR. Of around 100,000 clones listed, more than 85% are singletons. General study points: CD4 TCRs associated with vaccination spanned spike, dominating at 160-218 and 743-854. Baseline serology detected seropositivity in only 6 or 7 AZD1222 recipients.

The chain carries TRBV27 and TRBJ2-5; D might be TRBD1 (5 bases). The sequenced sample was peripheral blood, obtained on day 0 of AZD1222 vaccination. The origin of this receptor is an adult in good health. In DNA form, the CDR3 reads TGTGCCAGCAGTTTATGGGGATGGGGCAGGGAAGAGACCCAGTACTTC. Amino acids: CASSLWGWGREETQYF.